This T cell receptor beta chain was sequenced during a study of blood T cell repertoires in COVID-19. Study background: Researchers got acute and convalescent COVID-19 samples from the United States, Italy and Spain.

Germline V lookup: CDR1 SGHRS, CDR2 YFSETQ. V shed 4 bases and J 0 bases; nucleotides not matched to a gene: 3. This CDR3 has 14 residues. Per the authors' pipeline: Cell counts per sample came from amplifying reference gene primers. Libraries were prepared by immunoSEQ multiplex PCR; TCRdb keeps only in-frame clonotypes and omits some of them. D and trimming were read from the DNA, whereas the V and J calls and clone size are those reported in that table. Here the sample spans about 180,000 clones, approximately 84% being singletons. Participants reported their clinical history, and cohort assignment relied on those reports. As for this clone: The identical CDR3 is also encoded by other nucleotide sequences in the sample.

The rearrangement joins TRBV5-1 to TRBJ1-1; 7 bases line up with TRBD1. This receptor was obtained from a human donor with acute COVID-19. The donor label of this sample is uncertain. Sequencing was carried out using PBMCs or T cells enriched from blood (not recorded which). DNA of the CDR3: TGCGCCAGCAGCACGGACAGGTTGAACACTGAAGCTTTCTTT. Its protein is CASSTDRLNTEAFF.